The clone carrying this TCR beta chain was observed many times. TCRdb called the 5' RACE reads again in MiXCR, with one record for every CDR3 protein. The sample contains about 110,000 distinct CDR3 sequences, about 18% of which appear only once. The sample originates from a study of T-cell memory formation after mild COVID-19. The V and J ends lost 1 base and 9 bases respectively, with 16 bases between them. The CDR3 loop spans 15 amino acids. Germline values: CDR1 LGHNA, CDR2 YSLEER. The chain combines TRBV4-3 with TRBJ2-1; D not resolved. This clonotype was sampled from a man younger than 35 who had mild COVID-19 (a few samples of this study predate the infection). Cell type and time point are not known. Sequenced sample: PBMCs or a T cell subset sorted from them (not recorded which). The CDR3 spells CASSQGAILPREQFF. The CDR3 region has the DNA TGCGCCAGCAGCCAAGGGGCAATTCTTCCCCGTGAGCAGTTCTTC.